The sequence of this TCR beta chain was determined in a study of control samples from healthy donors and cancer patients. The CDR3 sequence is 15 residues long. Germline trimming cut 1 base from V and 7 bases from J; bases unmatched to any gene: 4. Germline V gene lookup returns CDR1 SGHNT and CDR2 YYREEE (reference sequence). Some clones are missing from TCRdb's copy, which holds only in-frame ones; the method was immunoSEQ multiplex PCR. The data contain fewer than 60,000 clones, 80% to 90% of them singletons. The chain joins TRBV5-4 to TRBJ2-2; TRBD2 matches at 10 bases. This TCR derives from a woman between 50 and 59 years old with lung cancer. The material sequenced was PBMCs. The CDR3 region is CASSLPSGGVGELFF. The CDR3 DNA reads TGTGCCAGCAGCTTGCCTAGCGGGGGTGTCGGGGAGCTGTTTTTT.